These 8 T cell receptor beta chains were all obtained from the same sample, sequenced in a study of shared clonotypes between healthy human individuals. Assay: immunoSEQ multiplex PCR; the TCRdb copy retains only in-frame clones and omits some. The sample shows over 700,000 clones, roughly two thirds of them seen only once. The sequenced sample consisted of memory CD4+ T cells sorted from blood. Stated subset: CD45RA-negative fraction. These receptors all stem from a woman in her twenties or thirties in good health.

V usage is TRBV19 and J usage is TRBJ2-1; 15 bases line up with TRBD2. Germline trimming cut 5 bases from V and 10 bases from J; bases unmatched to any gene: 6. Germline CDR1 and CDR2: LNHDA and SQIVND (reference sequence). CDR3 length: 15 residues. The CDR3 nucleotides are TGTGCCAGTAGTTGGACTAGCGGGAGGGCCAGGGAGCAGTTCTTC. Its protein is CASSWTSGRAREQFF.

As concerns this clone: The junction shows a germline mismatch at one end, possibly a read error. Here the CDR3 DNA reads TGTGCCAGCTCGCCACGCGCGGACCAAGAGACCCAGTACTTC. Protein: CASSPRADQETQYF. The V and J genes are TRBV18 and TRBJ2-5, with D unresolved. This CDR3 spans 14 amino acids. Germline V gene lookup returns CDR1 KGHSH and CDR2 LQKENI.

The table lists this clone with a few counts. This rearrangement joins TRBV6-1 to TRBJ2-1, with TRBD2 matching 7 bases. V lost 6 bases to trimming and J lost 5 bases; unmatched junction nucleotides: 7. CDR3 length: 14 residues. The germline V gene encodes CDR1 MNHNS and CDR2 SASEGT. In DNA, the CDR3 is TGTGCCAGCAGCCGGGAGGTAGAGGACAATGAGCAGTTCTTC. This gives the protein CASSREVEDNEQFF.

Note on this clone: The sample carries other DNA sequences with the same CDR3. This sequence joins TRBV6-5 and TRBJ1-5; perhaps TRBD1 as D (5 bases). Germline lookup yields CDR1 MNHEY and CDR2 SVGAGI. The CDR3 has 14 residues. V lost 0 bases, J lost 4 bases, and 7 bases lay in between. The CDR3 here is CASSYSQGNQPQHF. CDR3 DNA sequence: TGTGCCAGCAGTTACTCGCAGGGTAATCAGCCCCAGCATTTT.

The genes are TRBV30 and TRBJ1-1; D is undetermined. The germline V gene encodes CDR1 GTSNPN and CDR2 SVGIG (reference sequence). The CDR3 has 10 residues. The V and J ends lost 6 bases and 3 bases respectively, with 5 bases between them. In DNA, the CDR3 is TGTGCCTGCGGGTACACTGAAGCTTTCTTT. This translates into CACGYTEAFF.

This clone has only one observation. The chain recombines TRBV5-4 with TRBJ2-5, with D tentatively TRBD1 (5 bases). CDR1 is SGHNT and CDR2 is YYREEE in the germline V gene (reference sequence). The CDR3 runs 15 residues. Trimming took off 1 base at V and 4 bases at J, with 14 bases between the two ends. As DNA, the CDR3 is TGTGCCAGCAGCTTGAGTCAGGGCGGTGGAGAGACCCAGTACTTC. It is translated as CASSLSQGGGETQYF.

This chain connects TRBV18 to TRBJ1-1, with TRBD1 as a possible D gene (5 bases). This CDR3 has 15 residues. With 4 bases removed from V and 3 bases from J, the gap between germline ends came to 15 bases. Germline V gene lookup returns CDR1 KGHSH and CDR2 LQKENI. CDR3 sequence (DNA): TGTGCCAGCTCACAGTCCGCAGCGGGGGACACTGAAGCTTTCTTT. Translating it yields CASSQSAAGDTEAFF. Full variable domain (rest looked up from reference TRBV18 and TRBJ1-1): NAGVMQNPRHLVRRRGQEARLRCSPMKGHSHVYWYRQLPEEGLKFMVYLQKENIIDESGMPKERFSAEFPKEGPSILRIQQVVRGDSAAYFCASSQSAAGDTEAFFGQGTRLTVV.

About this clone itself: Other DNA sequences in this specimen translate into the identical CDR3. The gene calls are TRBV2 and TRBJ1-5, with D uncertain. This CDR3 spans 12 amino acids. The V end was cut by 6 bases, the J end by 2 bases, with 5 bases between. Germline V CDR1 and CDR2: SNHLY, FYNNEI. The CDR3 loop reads CASSGGNQPQHF. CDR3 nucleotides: TGTGCCAGCAGCGGGGGCAATCAGCCCCAGCATTTT.